These T cell receptor beta chains were read from a single sample in a study of CD8 T cells in Susac syndrome. Each CDR3 protein is one row after TCRdb ran MiXCR on the immunoSEQ multiplex PCR reads. The sample consists of approximately 300,000 distinct CDR3 sequences, about 82% of them appearing once. The source material was CD8+ T cells from PBMCs. These receptor sequences come from a human donor with multiple sclerosis. CDR3s include the opening cysteine and the closing phenylalanine or tryptophan. D genes are given only for firm matches. A row's size may be missing; if present it is once, few, many or a size class.

v_gene	abundance	j_gene	d_gene	CDR3aa
TRBV9	NA	TRBJ2-7	TRBD2	CASSVAASGNYEQYF
TRBV5-6	few	TRBJ2-1	TRBD2	CASSSGLAGNNEQFF
TRBV6-5	NA	TRBJ2-5	NA	CASSYHAVKQGYQETQYF
TRBV7-8	NA	TRBJ2-2	NA	CASSFLGELPGSTGELFF
TRBV6-4	NA	TRBJ2-2	NA	CASKETGNTGELFF
TRBV20-1	few	TRBJ1-2	NA	CSARVPGGGYTF
TRBV28	many	TRBJ2-7	NA	CASSPPERSSYEQYF
TRBV5-8	NA	TRBJ2-7	NA	CASSFSVYEQYF
TRBV27	NA	TRBJ1-1	NA	CASSLRDNTEAFF
TRBV2	once	TRBJ2-3	TRBD2	CASKIAGETDTQYF
TRBV7-4	NA	TRBJ2-2	NA	CASSSTHPNTGELFF
TRBV28	NA	TRBJ2-2	NA	CASSSQGRVDTGELFF
TRBV20-1	NA	TRBJ1-2	NA	CSAWGVEAFTF
TRBV27	NA	TRBJ1-1	NA	CATGHLNTEAFF
TRBV4-3	NA	TRBJ2-5	NA	CASSQDRQVGETQYF
TRBV20-1	NA	TRBJ2-6	NA	CSARGGPVISGANVLTF
TRBV15	NA	TRBJ1-6	TRBD1	CATSRDRGTGGSSPLHF
TRBV28	NA	TRBJ2-6	NA	CASSFYRSISGANVLTF
TRBV7-3	NA	TRBJ1-1	TRBD1	CASSFVEGTVDTEAFF
TRBV7-6	NA	TRBJ1-2	TRBD1	CASSPHMTGAILDGYTF
TRBV9	NA	TRBJ2-1	NA	CASSVGVGVSYNEQFF
TRBV29-1	NA	TRBJ2-1	TRBD2	CSVEGVTSGRGRSYNEQFF
TRBV27	NA	TRBJ2-1	TRBD2	CASSLGRVGTTTDNEQFF
TRBV29-1	NA	TRBJ2-3	TRBD2	CSVRGGSSTDTQYF
TRBV19	NA	TRBJ2-7	TRBD2	CASSASPSGDYEQYF
TRBV28	NA	TRBJ2-5	TRBD1	CASSSPRDRGRTPPPQETQYF
TRBV15	NA	TRBJ1-1	NA	CATMPALNTEAFF
TRBV24-1	NA	TRBJ2-3	TRBD2	CATSDFPSGISTDTQYF
TRBV28	NA	TRBJ2-5	TRBD2	CASRGTRETQYF
TRBV6-5	few	TRBJ2-7	NA	CASSYRGYEQYF
TRBV6-2/TRBV6-3	NA	TRBJ1-1	TRBD1	CASSWTGGETEAFF
TRBV11-2	NA	TRBJ2-7	NA	CASSSPGGGGLGYEQYF
TRBV15	NA	TRBJ1-6	NA	CATSKENSPLHF
TRBV12-3/TRBV12-4	NA	TRBJ2-7	NA	CASSFTDEQYF
TRBV4-3	NA	TRBJ2-3	NA	CASSQRRGGTDTQYF
TRBV4-3	NA	TRBJ2-7	NA	CASSQDGLGYEQYF
TRBV4-3	once	TRBJ2-7	NA	CASSQDRSASECEQYF
TRBV28	NA	TRBJ2-4	TRBD2	CASSFFSSGRQNIQYF
TRBV20-1	NA	TRBJ1-5	NA	CSAPGPETHSNQPQHF
TRBV14	NA	TRBJ2-1	TRBD2	CASSHASGDTYNEQFF
TRBV7-8	NA	TRBJ2-5	NA	CASSLVAVSSETQYF
TRBV29-1	once	TRBJ2-7	TRBD2	CSVGLAGVSGEQYF
TRBV4-3	NA	TRBJ1-2	TRBD1	CASSQDGVTGGPNYGYTF
TRBV12-3/TRBV12-4	NA	TRBJ2-7	NA	CASSFSGRRVEQYF
TRBV4-3	NA	TRBJ2-7	TRBD2	CASSQESSPRTSGVEQYF
TRBV12-3/TRBV12-4	NA	TRBJ2-3	TRBD2	CASSLEGLAGGLSTDTQYF
TRBV4-2	NA	TRBJ1-4	NA	CASSQENSWTNEKLFF
TRBV6-2/TRBV6-3	NA	TRBJ2-2	NA	CASSYSLGSGELFF
TRBV30	NA	TRBJ1-2	NA	CAWGPTSSYGYTF
TRBV2	NA	TRBJ2-1	NA	CASSTGGSGLVNNEQFF
TRBV6-2/TRBV6-3	NA	TRBJ2-7	NA	CASSYSQGIRIYYEQYF
TRBV7-9	NA	TRBJ2-3	TRBD1	CASSSEDRVADTQYF
TRBV6-5	few	TRBJ2-4	TRBD1	CASSYYPTGGDIQYF
TRBV27	NA	TRBJ1-4	NA	CASSLSLSTNEKLFF
TRBV6-1	few	TRBJ2-1	NA	CASSAPPGPSYNEQFF